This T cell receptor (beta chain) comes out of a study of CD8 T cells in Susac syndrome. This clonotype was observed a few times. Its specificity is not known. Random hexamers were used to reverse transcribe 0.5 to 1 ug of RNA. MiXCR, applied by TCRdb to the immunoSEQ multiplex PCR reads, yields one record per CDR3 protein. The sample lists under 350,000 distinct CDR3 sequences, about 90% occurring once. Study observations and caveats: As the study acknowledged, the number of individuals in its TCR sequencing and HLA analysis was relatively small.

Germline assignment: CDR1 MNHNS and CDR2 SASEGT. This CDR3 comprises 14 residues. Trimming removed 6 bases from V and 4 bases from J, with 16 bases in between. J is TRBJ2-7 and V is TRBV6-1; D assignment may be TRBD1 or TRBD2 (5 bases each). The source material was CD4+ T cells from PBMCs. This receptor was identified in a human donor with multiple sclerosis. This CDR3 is CASSEGRGLYEQYF. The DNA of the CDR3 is TGTGCCAGCAGCGAGGGGAGAGGGCTATACGAGCAGTACTTC.